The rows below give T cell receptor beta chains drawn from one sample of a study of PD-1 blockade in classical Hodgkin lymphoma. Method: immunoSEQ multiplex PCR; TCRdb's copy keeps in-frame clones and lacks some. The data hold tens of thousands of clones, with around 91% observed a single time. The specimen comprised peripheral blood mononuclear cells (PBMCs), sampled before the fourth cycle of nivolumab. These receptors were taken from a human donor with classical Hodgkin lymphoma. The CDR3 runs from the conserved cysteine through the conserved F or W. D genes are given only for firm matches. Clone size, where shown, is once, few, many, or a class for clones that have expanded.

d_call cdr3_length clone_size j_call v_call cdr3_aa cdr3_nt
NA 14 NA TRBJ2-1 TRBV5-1 CASTRDLIYNEQFF TGCGCCAGCACCCGGGACCTAATCTACAATGAGCAGTTCTTC
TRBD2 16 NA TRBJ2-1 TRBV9 CASSARGTSASNEQFF TGTGCCAGCAGCGCCAGAGGGACTAGCGCTAGTAATGAGCAGTTCTTC
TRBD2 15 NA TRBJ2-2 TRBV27 CASSPSGLADRELFF TGTGCCAGCAGTCCCTCGGGACTAGCAGACAGGGAGCTGTTTTTT
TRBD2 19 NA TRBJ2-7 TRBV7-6 CASSLISGLAGGSIYEQYF TGTGCCAGCAGCCTGATTTCTGGACTAGCGGGAGGAAGTATCTACGAGCAGTACTTC
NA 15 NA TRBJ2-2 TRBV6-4 CASSEKDRGTGELFF TGTGCCAGCAGTGAGAAGGACAGAGGAACCGGGGAGCTGTTTTTT
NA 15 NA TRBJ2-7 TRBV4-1 CASSQVGQGNYEQYF TGCGCCAGCAGCCAAGTTGGGCAGGGGAACTACGAGCAGTACTTC
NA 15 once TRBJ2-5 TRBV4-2 CASSQEGIDARTQYF TGTGCCAGCAGCCAAGAAGGAATAGACGCTCGGACCCAGTACTTC
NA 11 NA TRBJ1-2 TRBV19 CASSPGQGYTF TGTGCCAGTAGTCCCGGACAGGGCTACACCTTC
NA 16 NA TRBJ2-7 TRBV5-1 CASSPEIGGDSYEQYF TGCGCCAGCAGCCCGGAGATTGGGGGCGATTCCTACGAGCAGTACTTC
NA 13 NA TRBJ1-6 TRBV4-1 CASSQDVRSPLHF TGCGCCAGCAGCCAAGATGTAAGATCACCCCTCCACTTT
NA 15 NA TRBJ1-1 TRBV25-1 CASSDPSGNIIEAFF TGTGCCAGCAGTGACCCCTCGGGGAACATAATTGAAGCTTTCTTT
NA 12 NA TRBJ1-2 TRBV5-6 CASSLTAYGYTF TGTGCCAGCAGCTTAACAGCGTATGGCTACACCTTC
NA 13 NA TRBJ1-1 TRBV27 CASSLVRNTEAFF TGTGCCAGCAGTCTCGTACGGAACACTGAAGCTTTCTTT
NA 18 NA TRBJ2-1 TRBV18 CASSSLYLGGVVYNEQFF TGTGCCAGCTCCAGCCTCTATCTTGGGGGAGTGGTCTACAATGAGCAGTTCTTC
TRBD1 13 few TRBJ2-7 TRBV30 CAWGQGVLYEQYF TGTGCCTGGGGACAGGGGGTTTTGTACGAGCAGTACTTC
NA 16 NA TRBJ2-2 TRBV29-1 CSALGPREANTGELFF TGCAGCGCTTTGGGACCGAGGGAGGCGAACACCGGGGAGCTGTTTTTT
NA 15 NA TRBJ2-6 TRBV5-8 CASRGWHSGANVLTF TGTGCCAGCAGAGGCTGGCACTCTGGGGCCAACGTCCTGACTTTC
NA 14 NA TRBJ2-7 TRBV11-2 CASSLAGEAYEQYF TGTGCCAGCAGCTTAGCGGGCGAGGCCTACGAGCAGTACTTC
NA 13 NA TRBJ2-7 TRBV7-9 CASSSRPDHGQYF TGTGCCAGCAGCTCCCGCCCGGATCACGGGCAGTACTTC
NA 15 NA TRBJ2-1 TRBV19 CASSISSDFYNEQFF TGTGCCAGTAGTATATCTAGTGATTTCTACAATGAGCAGTTCTTC
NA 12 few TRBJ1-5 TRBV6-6 CASAGGYQPQHF TGTGCCAGCGCTGGGGGTTATCAGCCCCAGCATTTT
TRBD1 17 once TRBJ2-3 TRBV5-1 CASSFSVGTGAADTQYF TGCGCCAGCAGCTTTTCAGTTGGGACAGGGGCGGCAGATACGCAGTATTTT
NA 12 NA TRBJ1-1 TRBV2 CASRLGPPWAFF TGTGCCAGCAGATTAGGACCGCCTTGGGCTTTCTTT
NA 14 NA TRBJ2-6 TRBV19 CASSSFTGANVLTF TGTGCCAGTTCCAGCTTTACTGGGGCCAACGTCCTGACTTTC
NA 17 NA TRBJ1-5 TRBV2 CASSEGLLGLSNQPQHF TGTGCCAGCAGTGAAGGCCTTCTCGGGTTAAGCAATCAGCCCCAGCATTTT
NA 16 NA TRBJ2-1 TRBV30 CAWMLLSGHFYNEQFF TGTGCCTGGATGCTTTTATCAGGGCACTTCTACAATGAGCAGTTCTTC
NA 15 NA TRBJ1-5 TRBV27 CASSFGAFGNQPQHF TGTGCCAGCAGTTTTGGCGCTTTTGGCAATCAGCCCCAGCATTTT
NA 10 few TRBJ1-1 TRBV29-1 CSVSDTEAFF TGCAGCGTTTCAGACACTGAAGCTTTCTTT
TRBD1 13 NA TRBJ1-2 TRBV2 CASSSDRKDGYTF TGTGCCAGCAGCTCGGACAGGAAGGATGGCTACACCTTC
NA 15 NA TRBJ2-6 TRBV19 CASRRLEPGANVLTF TGTGCCAGTCGCAGGTTGGAACCTGGGGCCAACGTCCTGACTTTC
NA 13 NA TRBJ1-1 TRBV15 CATSRGFRTEAFF TGTGCCACCAGCAGAGGGTTTAGGACTGAAGCTTTCTTT
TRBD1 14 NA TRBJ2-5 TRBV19 CASSSGQGKETQYF TGTGCCAGTAGCTCGGGACAGGGGAAAGAGACCCAGTACTTC